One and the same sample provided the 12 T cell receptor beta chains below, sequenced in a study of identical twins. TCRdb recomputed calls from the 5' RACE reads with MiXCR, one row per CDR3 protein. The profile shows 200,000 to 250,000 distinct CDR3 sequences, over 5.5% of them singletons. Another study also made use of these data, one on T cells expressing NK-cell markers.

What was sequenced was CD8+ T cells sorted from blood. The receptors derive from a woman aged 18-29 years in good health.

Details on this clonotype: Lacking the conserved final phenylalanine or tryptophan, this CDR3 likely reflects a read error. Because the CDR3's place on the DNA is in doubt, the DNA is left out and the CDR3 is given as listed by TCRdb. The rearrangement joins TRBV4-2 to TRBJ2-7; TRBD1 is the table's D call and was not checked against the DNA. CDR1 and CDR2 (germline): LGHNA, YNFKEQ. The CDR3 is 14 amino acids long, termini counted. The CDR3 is CARGTGPLSWALLC.

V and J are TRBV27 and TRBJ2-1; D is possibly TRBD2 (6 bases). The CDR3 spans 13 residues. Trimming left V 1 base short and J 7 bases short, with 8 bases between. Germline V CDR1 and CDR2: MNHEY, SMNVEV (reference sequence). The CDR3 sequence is CASSLWRGNEQFF. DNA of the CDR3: TGTGCCAGCAGTTTATGGAGGGGAAATGAGCAGTTCTTC.

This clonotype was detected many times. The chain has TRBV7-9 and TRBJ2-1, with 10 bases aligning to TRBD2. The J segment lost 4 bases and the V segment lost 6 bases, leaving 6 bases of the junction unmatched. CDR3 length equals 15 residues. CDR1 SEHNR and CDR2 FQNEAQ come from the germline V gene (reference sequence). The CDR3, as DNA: TGTGCCAGCAGTCGGGGGACTAGCGATTACAATGAGCAGTTCTTC. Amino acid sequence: CASSRGTSDYNEQFF.

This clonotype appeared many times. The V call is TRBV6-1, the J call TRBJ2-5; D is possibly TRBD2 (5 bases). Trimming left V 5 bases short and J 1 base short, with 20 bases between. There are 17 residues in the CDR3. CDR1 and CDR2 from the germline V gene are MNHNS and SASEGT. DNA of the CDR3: TGTGCCAGCAGTCGAACTAGTTCCCCTAACCCCCAAGAGACCCAGTACTTC. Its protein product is CASSRTSSPNPQETQYF.

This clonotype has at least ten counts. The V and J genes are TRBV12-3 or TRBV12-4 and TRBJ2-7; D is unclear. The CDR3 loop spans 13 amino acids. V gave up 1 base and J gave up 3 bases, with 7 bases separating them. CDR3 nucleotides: TGTGCCAGCAGTTTAGGCTCCGTCTACGAGCAGTACTTC. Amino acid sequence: CASSLGSVYEQYF.

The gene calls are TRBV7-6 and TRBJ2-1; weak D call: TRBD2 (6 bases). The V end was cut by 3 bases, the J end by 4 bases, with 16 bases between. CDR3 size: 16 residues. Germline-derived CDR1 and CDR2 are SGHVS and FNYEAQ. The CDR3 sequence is CASSFNDGGRYNEQFF. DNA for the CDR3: TGTGCCAGCAGCTTTAATGACGGGGGTAGATACAATGAGCAGTTCTTC.

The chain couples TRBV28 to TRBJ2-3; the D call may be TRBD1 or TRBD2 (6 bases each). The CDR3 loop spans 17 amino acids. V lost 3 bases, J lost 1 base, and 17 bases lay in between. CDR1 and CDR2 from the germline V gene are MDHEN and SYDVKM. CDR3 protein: CASSFPMKGGRTDTQYF. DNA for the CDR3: TGTGCCAGCAGTTTTCCAATGAAGGGGGGTCGCACAGATACGCAGTATTTT.

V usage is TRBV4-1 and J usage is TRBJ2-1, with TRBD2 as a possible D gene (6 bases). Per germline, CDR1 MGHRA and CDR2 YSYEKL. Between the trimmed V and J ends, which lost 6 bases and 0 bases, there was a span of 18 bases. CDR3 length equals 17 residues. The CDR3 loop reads CASRPRTDGSSYNEQFF. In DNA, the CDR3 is TGCGCCAGCAGACCCCGGACGGACGGGAGCTCCTACAATGAGCAGTTCTTC.

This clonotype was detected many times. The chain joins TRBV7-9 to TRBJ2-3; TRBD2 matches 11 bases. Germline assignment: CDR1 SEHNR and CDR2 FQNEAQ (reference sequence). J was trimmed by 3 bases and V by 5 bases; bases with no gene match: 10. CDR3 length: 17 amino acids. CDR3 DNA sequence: TGTGCCAGCAGCCCGGGGATAGCGGGGGGGCCAACAGATACGCAGTATTTT. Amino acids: CASSPGIAGGPTDTQYF.

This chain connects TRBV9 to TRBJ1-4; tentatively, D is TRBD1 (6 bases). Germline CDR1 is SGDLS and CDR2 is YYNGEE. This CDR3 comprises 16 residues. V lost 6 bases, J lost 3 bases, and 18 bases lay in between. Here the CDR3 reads CASNPRGGFPNEKLFF. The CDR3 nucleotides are TGTGCCAGCAATCCCCGCGGGGGCTTTCCTAATGAAAAACTGTTTTTT.

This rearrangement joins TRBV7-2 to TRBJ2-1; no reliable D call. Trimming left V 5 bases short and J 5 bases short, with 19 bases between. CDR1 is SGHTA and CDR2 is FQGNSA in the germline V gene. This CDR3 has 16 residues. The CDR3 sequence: CASSPSPARYHNEQFF. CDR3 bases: TGTGCCAGCAGCCCATCTCCAGCTAGATACCACAATGAGCAGTTCTTC.

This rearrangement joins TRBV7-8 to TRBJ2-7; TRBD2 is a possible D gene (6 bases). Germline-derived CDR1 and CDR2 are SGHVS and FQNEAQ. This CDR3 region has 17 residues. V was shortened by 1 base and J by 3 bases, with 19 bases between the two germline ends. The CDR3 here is CASSLGPPGEVNYEQYF. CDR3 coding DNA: TGTGCCAGCAGCTTAGGCCCCCCGGGGGAGGTGAACTACGAGCAGTACTTC.